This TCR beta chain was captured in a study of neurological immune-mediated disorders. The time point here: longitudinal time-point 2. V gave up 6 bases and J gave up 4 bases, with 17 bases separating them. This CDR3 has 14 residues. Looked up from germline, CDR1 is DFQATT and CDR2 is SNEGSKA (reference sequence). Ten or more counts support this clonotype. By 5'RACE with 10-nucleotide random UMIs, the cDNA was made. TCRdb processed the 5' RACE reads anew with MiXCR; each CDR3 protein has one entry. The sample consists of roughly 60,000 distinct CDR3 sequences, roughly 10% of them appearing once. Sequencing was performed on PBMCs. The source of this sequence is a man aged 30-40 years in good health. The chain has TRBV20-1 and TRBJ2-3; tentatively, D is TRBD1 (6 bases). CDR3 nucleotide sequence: TGCAGTGCCCACCCGGCCACAGGGCCAGATACGCAGTATTTT. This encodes CSAHPATGPDTQYF.